The clone carrying this TCR beta chain was seen more than once but under ten times. Its target is not known. Every naive CD8 library was made from between roughly 18,000 and 1,100,000 sorted cells with 10%, 30% or 50% RNA. The CDR3 is made up of 13 amino acids. The germline V gene encodes CDR1 MNHEY and CDR2 SVGEGT. V was cut by 1 base and J by 6 bases, with 10 bases left in between. The data derive from a study of molecular identifiers for immune sequencing clone quantification. Study-wide points: Highly expanded clone sizes could be underestimated by identical TCR molecules that share a barcode.

TCRdb independently ran MiXCR on the PCR reads; one entry per CDR3 protein. The sample consists of some 100,000 distinct CDR3 sequences, around 33% of them appearing once. This TCR was sampled from a human donor in good health. Some libraries in this study had Jurkat cell RNA spiked in. The material sequenced was naive CD8+ T cells from blood, with Jurkat cell RNA spiked in. Subset: FACS-sorted CD8+CD4-CCR7+CD45RA+ naive T cells. This rearrangement joins TRBV6-2 or TRBV6-3 to TRBJ2-7, with D perhaps being TRBD1 or TRBD2 (5 bases each). The CDR3 region has the DNA TGTGCCAGCAGTTACTTTGGGACGAGCGAGCAGTACTTC. Translated, it gives CASSYFGTSEQYF.